Below are 13 T cell receptor beta chains sequenced from a single sample in a study of CD8+CD57+ T cells in acquired aplastic anemia. Patients who underwent sequencing had shown CD8+CD57+ cell expansion by flow cytometry. The template for TCR beta VDJ and CDR3 sequence profiling was genomic DNA. TCRdb re-called the reads through MiXCR, storing one row per CDR3 protein. Found here are about 180,000 distinct CDR3 sequences, 40% to 50% of them singletons; the top ten hold about 1%. What was sequenced was sorted CD4+, CD8+, or CD8+CD57+ T cells (not recorded which) from PBMCs. These receptors came from a human donor with aplastic anemia.

CDR3 in DNA: TGCAGTGCTAGAGATCAGGGGGAGGTCGCCTACAATGAGCAGTTCTTC. This codes for CSARDQGEVAYNEQFF. The J gene is TRBJ2-1, the V gene TRBV20-1, with D possibly being TRBD1 (7 bases). Germline CDR1 and CDR2: DFQATT and SNEGSKA (reference sequence). The CDR3 length is 16 residues. Between the trimmed V and J ends, which lost 0 bases and 2 bases, there was a span of 14 bases.

The J gene is TRBJ1-2, the V gene TRBV19; 7 bases fit TRBD1. The trim removed 6 bases at V and 3 bases at J, leaving 4 bases unmatched. Per germline, CDR1 LNHDA and CDR2 SQIVND (reference sequence). This CDR3 has 13 residues. As DNA, the CDR3 is TGTGCCAGTAGCTCGCAGGGGGACTATGGCTACACCTTC. Its protein is CASSSQGDYGYTF. Filled out from reference TRBV19 and TRBJ1-2, the complete variable domain reads DGGITQSPKYLFRKEGQNVTLSCEQNLNHDAMYWYRQDPGQGLRLIYYSQIVNDFQKGDIAEGYSVSREKKESFPLTVTSAQKNPTAFYLCASSSQGDYGYTFGSGTRLTVV.

This clonotype was picked up many times. The chain joins TRBV12-3 or TRBV12-4 to TRBJ1-5; no clear D gene. The CDR3 length is 14 residues. Trimming stripped 5 bases from V and 7 bases from J, with 15 bases between. The CDR3 protein is CASSPEGVGQPQHF. DNA of the CDR3: TGTGCCAGCAGTCCGGAGGGAGTGGGCCAGCCCCAGCATTTT.

The chain uses TRBV29-1 and TRBJ2-7; 8 nucleotides agree with TRBD2. The germline V gene encodes CDR1 SQVTM and CDR2 ANQGSEA. This CDR3 is 15 amino acids long. V was clipped by 8 bases and J by 4 bases; unmatched bases: 16. This chain's CDR3 is CSYSSGGGPRYEQYF. DNA of the CDR3: TGCAGCTACTCGTCGGGCGGGGGGCCCCGGTACGAGCAGTACTTC.

This clonotype was counted at least ten times. The J gene is TRBJ2-7, the V gene TRBV3-1; perhaps TRBD2 as D (5 bases). The V gene's germline CDR1 is LGHDT and CDR2 YNNKEL (reference sequence). Trimming removed 4 bases at V and 0 bases at J, with 13 bases between. The CDR3 length is 15 residues. The CDR3 bases are TGTGCCAGCAGCCGAGGCGGGCTGAGCTCCTACGAGCAGTACTTC. Amino acids: CASSRGGLSSYEQYF.

This clonotype showed up many times. The V gene is TRBV7-7, the J gene TRBJ1-5; maybe TRBD1 (6 bases). This CDR3 contains 13 residues. CDR1 SSHAT and CDR2 FNYEAQ come from the germline V gene (reference sequence). The V and J ends lost 5 bases and 4 bases respectively, with 9 bases between them. The CDR3 DNA follows: TGTGCCAGCAGCGCAGACAGGAATCAGCCCCAGCATTTT. It is translated as CASSADRNQPQHF.

This clonotype has more than one count but fewer than ten. A read error may be the cause here, since a much bigger clone is one base away. CDR3 sequence: CSAPTQGTEAFF. As DNA, the CDR3 is TGCAGTGCTCCAACGCAGGGGACTGAAGCTTTCTTT. The chain carries TRBV20-1 and TRBJ1-1; possibly TRBD1 for D (6 bases). Between the trimmed V and J ends, which lost 5 bases and 5 bases, there was a span of 12 bases. The CDR3 is 12 residues long. The germline CDR1 and CDR2 sequences are DFQATT and SNEGSKA (reference sequence).

To note about this clonotype: Sequence at one end of the junction differs from germline and may be a read error. The V and J genes are TRBV14 and TRBJ1-3; D possibly corresponds to TRBD1 (6 bases). This CDR3 contains 10 residues. The V gene's germline CDR1 is SGHDN and CDR2 FVKESK. The CDR3 here is CQQPHRDIYF. CDR3 coding DNA: TGCCAGCAGCCACACAGGGACATATATTTT. Based on the CDR3 plus reference TRBV14 and TRBJ1-3, the full variable domain is EAGVTQFPSHSVIEKGQTVTLRCDPISGHDNLYWYRRVMGKEIKFLLHFVKESKQDESGMPNNRFLAERTGGTYSTLKVQPAELEDSGVYFCQQPHRDIYFGEGSWLTVV.

The chain employs TRBV19 and TRBJ1-4; D might be TRBD1 (5 bases). The V end lost 3 bases, the J end lost 6 bases, and 8 bases lay between the germline ends. The CDR3 sequence is 13 residues long. Germline CDR1 and CDR2: LNHDA and SQIVND (reference sequence). CDR3 sequence: CASSIDSDEKLFF. CDR3 coding DNA: TGTGCCAGTAGTATCGACAGTGATGAAAAACTGTTTTTT.

A word on this clonotype: A much larger clone lies one base from this, so it may be a read error. This chain uses TRBV6-2 or TRBV6-3 with TRBJ2-1; maybe TRBD2 (6 bases). Germline-derived CDR1 and CDR2 are MNHEY and SVGEGT. The CDR3 has 17 residues. CDR3 residues: CASSYRRALGLYNEQLF. Written as DNA, the CDR3 is TGTGCCAGCAGTTACCGGAGGGCACTCGGGTTATACAATGAGCAGCTCTTC.

The chain links TRBV29-1 to TRBJ2-2; TRBD1 matches 7 bases. This CDR3 comprises 13 residues. With V trimmed by 6 bases and J by 3 bases, 4 bases remained unmatched. The germline CDR1 and CDR2 sequences are SQVTM and ANQGSEA. The CDR3 DNA reads TGCAGCGTAGGGACAGTTGACACCGGGGAGCTGTTTTTT. Translation: CSVGTVDTGELFF.

J is TRBJ2-3 and V is TRBV6-4; 7 bases map to TRBD1. Unmatched junction bases numbered 6, after V lost 3 bases and J lost 0 bases. CDR3 size: 16 residues. Germline CDR1 and CDR2: MRHNA and SNTAGT. CDR3 region: CASSESRGRSTDTQYF. DNA for the CDR3: TGTGCCAGCAGTGAATCGAGGGGGCGCAGCACAGATACGCAGTATTTT.

The chain joins TRBV10-3 to TRBJ1-6; maybe TRBD1 (5 bases). V was cut by 4 bases and J by 7 bases, with 14 bases left in between. This CDR3 contains 15 residues. From germline, CDR1 is ENHRY and CDR2 SYGVKD. CDR3 residues: CAISGGPSNNSPLHF. The CDR3 nucleotides read TGTGCCATCAGTGGGGGACCCTCGAACAATTCACCCCTCCACTTT.